The clone carrying this T cell receptor beta chain was observed a single time. These data are taken from a study of OX40 agonist ivuxolimab in advanced cancers. Some clones are missing from TCRdb's copy, which holds only in-frame ones; the method was immunoSEQ multiplex PCR. The table includes 70,000 to 100,000 clones, under 90% detected once. The junction had 0 bases not matched to a gene; V was cut back by 7 bases and J by 0 bases. The CDR3 is made up of 14 amino acids. Germline assignment: CDR1 ENHRY and CDR2 SYGVKD. The chain has TRBV10-3 and TRBJ2-2, with 9 bases that match TRBD1. This receptor was obtained from an adult with an advanced solid tumor such as melanoma, head and neck, liver or kidney cancer. The sequences come from CD4+ or CD8+ T cells sorted from blood, collected in a trial of the OX40 agonist ivuxolimab. The CDR3 loop reads CAINRGPNTGELFF. For the CDR3, the DNA is TGTGCCATCAACAGGGGGCCGAACACCGGGGAGCTGTTTTTT.